The 28 T cell receptor beta chains below were found in one sample sequenced in a study of Graves' ophthalmopathy and Graves' hyperthyroidism. Investigators amplified TCR beta CDR3 regions from RNA transcripts. Investigators did first-round RT-PCR with HTBI primers, then second-round multiplex PCR. A single record per CDR3 protein comes from TCRdb applying MiXCR to the multiplex PCR reads. Of about 740,000 distinct CDR3 sequences detected, 40% appear once; the ten largest clones hold about 40%. The sequenced material came from peripheral blood. These receptors originate from an adult man with Graves' ophthalmopathy.

V gene TRBV12-3 or TRBV12-4 combines with J gene TRBJ2-5; 7 bases map to TRBD1. The CDR3 sequence is 16 residues long. Unmatched junction bases numbered 15, after V lost 7 bases and J lost 4 bases. The CDR3, as DNA: TGTGCCAGCACCTACGGGACAGTTGGACCGGGAGAGACCCAGTACTTC. As protein: CASTYGTVGPGETQYF.

This clonotype was counted once. A much larger clone lies one base from this, so it may be a read error. The rearrangement links TRBV14 to TRBJ1-2; D is uncertain. The CDR3 spans 14 residues. V was cut by 1 base and J by 5 bases, with 11 bases left in between. Germline V gives CDR1 SGHDN, CDR2 FVKESK. CDR3 bases: TGTGCCAGCAGCCAAGGATCTAGTTGGTATGGCTACACCTTC. This encodes CASSQGSSWYGYTF.

The V gene is TRBV25-1, the J gene TRBJ1-6; no firm D call. The CDR3 covers 14 residues. Germline assignment: CDR1 MGHDK and CDR2 SYGVNS. With 10 bases removed from V and 0 bases from J, the gap between germline ends came to 10 bases. The DNA for the CDR3 is TGTGCCACCGAGGGAAACTCCTATAATTCACCCCTCCACTTT. This translates into CATEGNSYNSPLHF.

This clonotype was recorded many times. The chain has TRBV25-1 and TRBJ2-5; the match to TRBD1 covers 9 bases. The junction had 6 bases not matched to a gene; V was cut back by 4 bases and J by 3 bases. The CDR3 loop spans 15 amino acids. The germline gives CDR1 MGHDK, CDR2 SYGVNS. As DNA, the CDR3 is TGTGCCAGCAGTGGACCCGGGACAGGGAAAGAGACCCAGTACTTC. Its protein product is CASSGPGTGKETQYF. Full variable domain (remainder filled in from reference TRBV25-1 and TRBJ2-5): EADIYQTPRYLVIGTGKKITLECSQTMGHDKMYWYQQDPGMELHLIHYSYGVNSTEKGDLSSESTVSRIRTEHFPLTLESARPSHTSQYLCASSGPGTGKETQYFGPGTRLLVL.

This chain joins TRBV2 and TRBJ2-5; D may be TRBD2 (5 bases). CDR1 and CDR2 (germline): SNHLY, FYNNEI. Trimming stripped 5 bases from V and 0 bases from J, with 7 bases between. The CDR3 is 13 residues long. The DNA for the CDR3 is TGTGCCAGCAGTTGGGAGTACCAAGAGACCCAGTACTTC. This sequence encodes CASSWEYQETQYF. Filled out from reference TRBV2 and TRBJ2-5, the complete variable domain reads EPEVTQTPSHQVTQMGQEVILRCVPISNHLYFYWYRQILGQKVEFLVSFYNNEISEKSEIFDDQFSVERPDGSNFTLKIRSTKLEDSAMYFCASSWEYQETQYFGPGTRLLVL.

V usage is TRBV19 and J usage is TRBJ1-3; D unclear. Trimming took 1 base from V and 7 from J, leaving 14 bases between them. This CDR3 has 15 amino acids. The V gene's germline CDR1 is LNHDA and CDR2 SQIVND (reference sequence). CDR3: CASSIGGSARNTIYF. CDR3 sequence (DNA): TGTGCCAGTAGTATAGGGGGATCCGCCCGGAACACCATATATTTT. The entire variable domain, with the rest obtained from reference TRBV19 and TRBJ1-3, is as follows: DGGITQSPKYLFRKEGQNVTLSCEQNLNHDAMYWYRQDPGQGLRLIYYSQIVNDFQKGDIAEGYSVSREKKESFPLTVTSAQKNPTAFYLCASSIGGSARNTIYFGEGSWLTVV.

The rearrangement links TRBV29-1 to TRBJ2-5; tentatively, D is TRBD1 (6 bases). This CDR3 comprises 13 residues. Germline assignment: CDR1 SQVTM and CDR2 ANQGSEA. The V end was cut by 6 bases, the J end by 8 bases, with 19 bases between. CDR3: CSVRGTRGNTQYF. The CDR3 DNA sequence: TGCAGCGTCCGAGGGACACGTGGAAACACCCAGTACTTC.

This clonotype was observed a handful of times. The rearrangement uses TRBV25-1 and TRBJ1-5; D is perhaps TRBD1 (6 bases). V dropped 11 bases and J dropped 3 bases, with 20 bases sitting between them. The CDR3 contains 15 residues. Germline lookup yields CDR1 MGHDK and CDR2 SYGVNS. In DNA form, the CDR3 reads TGTGCCTGGAGTGTACGGGGGCGGTTCAATCAGCCCCAGCATTTT. This translates into CAWSVRGRFNQPQHF.

The chain combines TRBV12-3 or TRBV12-4 with TRBJ1-3; maybe TRBD1 (5 bases). The germline V and J ends were trimmed by 1 base and 4 bases, with 8 bases remaining between them. The CDR3 consists of 14 residues. CDR3 region: CASSLETVGNTIYF. In DNA, the CDR3 is TGTGCCAGCAGTTTAGAGACAGTAGGAAACACCATATATTTT.

For this clonotype: It may be a read error: a sequence one base away is much more abundant. This chain joins TRBV11-2 and TRBJ1-1; D is uncertain. Germline CDR1 and CDR2: SGHAT and FQNNGV. Trimming cost V 1 base and J 4 bases, with 13 bases left between them. The CDR3 extends over 15 amino acids. CDR3 in DNA: TGTGCCAGCAGCTTAGGGTCCGGAGTAGGCACTGAAGCTTTCTTT. This gives the protein CASSLGSGVGTEAFF.

The chain carries TRBV7-2 and TRBJ1-5; TRBD1 might be the D (6 bases). Between the trimmed V and J ends, which lost 1 base and 9 bases, there was a span of 10 bases. This CDR3 is 13 amino acids long. CDR1 is SGHTA and CDR2 is FQGNSA in the germline V gene. The DNA for the CDR3 is TGTGCCAGCAGCTTAGTATTAGGGGGGCCCCAGCATTTT. Its protein is CASSLVLGGPQHF.

This sequence joins TRBV25-1 and TRBJ1-2; the match to TRBD1 covers 7 bases. V trimming: 4 bases; J trimming: 6 bases; junction bases outside the gene matches: 14. There are 16 residues in the CDR3. Germline assignment: CDR1 MGHDK and CDR2 SYGVNS. In nucleotides, the CDR3 is TGTGCCAGCAGTGCTACCGAGGGAAGGGGGCACGATGGCTACACCTTC. Translating gives CASSATEGRGHDGYTF.

Only a few counts were recorded for this clonotype. The genes are TRBV2 and TRBJ1-2; D is possibly TRBD1 (5 bases). This CDR3 comprises 14 residues. Germline V gene sequence: CDR1 SNHLY, CDR2 FYNNEI. The germline V and J ends were trimmed by 5 bases and 4 bases, with 14 bases remaining between them. CDR3 nucleotides: TGTGCCAGCAGTCGGGGGTCAGGAGCCTATGGCTACACCTTC. It translates to CASSRGSGAYGYTF.

This chain connects TRBV15 to TRBJ2-7, with D perhaps matching TRBD1 (6 bases). The germline V gene has CDR1 LNHNV and CDR2 YYDKDF (reference sequence). This CDR3 has 14 amino acids. The ends were cut back, 3 bases at V and 1 base at J, with 10 bases in the middle. The CDR3: CATSRDSISYEQYF. The CDR3, as DNA: TGTGCCACCAGCAGGGACAGTATATCCTACGAGCAGTACTTC.

This clonotype was seen only a few times. The chain recombines TRBV9 with TRBJ2-7; maybe TRBD1 (6 bases). In germline, CDR1 is SGDLS, CDR2 YYNGEE. Trimming cost V 4 bases and J 3 bases, with 14 bases left between them. The CDR3 totals 14 residues. The CDR3 DNA sequence: TGTGCCAGCAGCCAATCGCGAGGGGGCTACGAGCAGTACTTC. Translation: CASSQSRGGYEQYF.

The V and J genes are TRBV15 and TRBJ2-6; tentative D call: TRBD1 (5 bases). Trimming removed 6 bases from V and 1 base from J, with 19 bases in between. Per the germline V gene, CDR1 is LNHNV and CDR2 is YYDKDF (reference sequence). CDR3 length: 18 residues. The CDR3: CATSPQGDPGSGANVLTF. CDR3 DNA: TGTGCCACCAGTCCTCAGGGCGACCCTGGATCTGGGGCCAACGTCCTGACTTTC.

The V gene is TRBV7-9, the J gene TRBJ2-7, with TRBD1 identical over 9 bases. Germline CDR1 and CDR2: SEHNR and FQNEAQ (reference sequence). The CDR3 is made up of 16 amino acids. The V and J ends lost 5 bases and 2 bases, in that order; junction bases with no gene match: 10. For the CDR3, the DNA is TGTGCCAGCAGCCCGCAACCGGGACAGGGTACCTACGAGCAGTACTTC. As protein: CASSPQPGQGTYEQYF.

The V and J genes are TRBV7-2 and TRBJ2-7, with TRBD1 matching over 7 bases. This CDR3 region has 17 residues. CDR1 and CDR2 from the germline V gene are SGHTA and FQGNSA. With V trimmed by 1 base and J by 5 bases, 14 bases remained unmatched. The CDR3 reads CASSLEQRMTGLHEQYF. CDR3 DNA sequence: TGTGCCAGCAGCTTAGAACAGAGGATGACAGGGCTCCACGAGCAGTACTTC.

This clonotype was observed a handful of times. The chain employs TRBV19 and TRBJ2-7, with a weak D call TRBD1 (5 bases). Trimming left V 8 bases short and J 1 base short, with 15 bases between. The germline CDR1 and CDR2 sequences are LNHDA and SQIVND (reference sequence). This CDR3 has 14 amino acids. DNA of the CDR3: TGTGCCAGTGAAGACAGACAAACTTCCTACGAGCAGTACTTC. It specifies CASEDRQTSYEQYF.

As for this clonotype: Relative to the germline gene, one junction end is altered; a read error may explain this. This chain links TRBV10-2 with TRBJ1-1, with no clear D. This CDR3 has 13 amino acids. Per germline, CDR1 WSHSY and CDR2 SAAADI. The CDR3 DNA reads as TGTGCCAGCAATCCGGGCCGTGGCACTGAAGCTTTCTTT. It encodes CASNPGRGTEAFF.

The J gene is TRBJ2-7, the V gene TRBV6-6, with TRBD1 matching over 9 bases. This CDR3 has 17 amino acids. After removal of 3 bases from V and 4 bases from J, the junction contained 13 bases not matched to a gene. Germline CDR1 reads MNHNY; CDR2 reads SVGAGI (reference sequence). The CDR3 loop reads CASSYGQGSRNVYEQYF. CDR3 in DNA: TGTGCCAGCAGTTATGGACAGGGGTCGCGAAATGTATACGAGCAGTACTTC.

The V gene is TRBV19, the J gene TRBJ1-1, with D unclear. The CDR3 is made up of 12 amino acids. Trimming removed 11 bases from V and 1 base from J, with 11 bases in between. Germline V gives CDR1 LNHDA, CDR2 SQIVND (reference sequence). CDR3 residues: CAWSEGNTEAFF. In DNA, the CDR3 is TGTGCCTGGAGTGAGGGGAACACTGAAGCTTTCTTT.

This clonotype showed up just once. The chain is built from TRBV9 and TRBJ1-5, with unresolved D. CDR3 length equals 14 residues. With 3 bases removed from V and 6 bases from J, the gap between germline ends came to 13 bases. Germline V CDR1 and CDR2: SGDLS, YYNGEE. CDR3: CASSEAGWGQPQHF. DNA for the CDR3: TGTGCCAGCAGCGAAGCGGGGTGGGGTCAGCCCCAGCATTTT.

The rearrangement links TRBV4-2 to TRBJ2-7; perhaps TRBD1 as D (5 bases). CDR1 LGHNA and CDR2 YNFKEQ come from the germline V gene. The V end lost 1 base, the J end lost 3 bases, and 13 bases lay between the germline ends. This CDR3 has 15 residues. The chain's CDR3 is CASSQGFSGIYEQYF. The CDR3 coding sequence is TGTGCCAGCAGCCAAGGGTTCTCAGGGATCTACGAGCAGTACTTC.

This clonotype was seen more than once but under ten times. This chain uses TRBV7-9 with TRBJ1-5; TRBD1 is a possible D gene (5 bases). The V gene's germline CDR1 is SEHNR and CDR2 FQNEAQ (reference sequence). There are 14 residues in the CDR3. Trimming stripped 5 bases from V and 5 bases from J, with 13 bases between. The CDR3 DNA reads TGTGCCAGCAGCGTGCAGGGAGGTGATCAGCCCCAGCATTTT. Translated, it gives CASSVQGGDQPQHF.

The V call is TRBV2, the J call TRBJ2-7, with 8 bases matching TRBD1. The CDR3 contains 18 residues. The ends lost 3 bases at V and 4 bases at J; junction bases unmatched: 17. CDR1 is SNHLY and CDR2 is FYNNEI in the germline V gene. CDR3 DNA sequence: TGTGCCAGCAGTGAGAAGACTCCATTAGGACAGGGCTCTTACGAGCAGTACTTC. Protein: CASSEKTPLGQGSYEQYF.

The V and J genes are TRBV2 and TRBJ2-6, with D unclear. The CDR3 spans 17 residues. Germline CDR1 and CDR2: SNHLY and FYNNEI. V shed 4 bases and J shed 0 bases, with 13 bases lying between them. For the CDR3, the DNA is TGTGCCAGCAGTGTGACGAGTAAAGACTCTGGGGCCAACGTCCTGACTTTC. This gives the protein CASSVTSKDSGANVLTF.

As regards this clonotype: One junction end disagrees with the germline gene, perhaps due to a read error. The chain has TRBV6-6 and TRBJ1-4, with D tentatively TRBD1 (6 bases). The CDR3 length is 14 residues. Germline values: CDR1 MNHNY, CDR2 SVGAGI (reference sequence). The CDR3 nucleotides are TGTGCCAGCAGTTACATCGGACAGAGTGAAAGACTGTTTTTT. Its translation: CASSYIGQSERLFF.